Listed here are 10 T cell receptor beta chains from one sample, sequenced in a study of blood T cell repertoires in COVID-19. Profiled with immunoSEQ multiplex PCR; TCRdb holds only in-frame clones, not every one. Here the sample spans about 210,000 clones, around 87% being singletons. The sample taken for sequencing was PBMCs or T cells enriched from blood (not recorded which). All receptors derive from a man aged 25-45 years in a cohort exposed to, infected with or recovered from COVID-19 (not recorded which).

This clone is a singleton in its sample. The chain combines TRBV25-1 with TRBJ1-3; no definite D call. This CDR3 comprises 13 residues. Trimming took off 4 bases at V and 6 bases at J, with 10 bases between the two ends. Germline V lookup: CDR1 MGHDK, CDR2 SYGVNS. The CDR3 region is CASSAGVENTIYF. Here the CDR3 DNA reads TGTGCCAGCAGTGCCGGGGTTGAAAACACCATATATTTT. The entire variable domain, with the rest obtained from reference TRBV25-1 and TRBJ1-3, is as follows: EADIYQTPRYLVIGTGKKITLECSQTMGHDKMYWYQQDPGMELHLIHYSYGVNSTEKGDLSSESTVSRIRTEHFPLTLESARPSHTSQYLCASSAGVENTIYFGEGSWLTVV.

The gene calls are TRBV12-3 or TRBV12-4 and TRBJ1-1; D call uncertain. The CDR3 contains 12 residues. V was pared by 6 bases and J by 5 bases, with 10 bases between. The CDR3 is CASSSVPTEAFF. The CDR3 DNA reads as TGTGCCAGCAGCTCAGTCCCAACTGAAGCTTTCTTT.

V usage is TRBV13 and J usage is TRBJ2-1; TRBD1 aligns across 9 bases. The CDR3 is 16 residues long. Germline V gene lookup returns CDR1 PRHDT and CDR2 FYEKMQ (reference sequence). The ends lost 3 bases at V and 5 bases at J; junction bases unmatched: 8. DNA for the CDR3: TGTGCCAGCAGCTTTAAGGCGGGACAGGGCGACAATGAGCAGTTCTTC. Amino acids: CASSFKAGQGDNEQFF.

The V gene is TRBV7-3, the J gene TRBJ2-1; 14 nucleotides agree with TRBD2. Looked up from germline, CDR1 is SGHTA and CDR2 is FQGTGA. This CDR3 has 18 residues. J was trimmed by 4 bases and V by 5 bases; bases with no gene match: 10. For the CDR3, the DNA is TGTGCCAGCAGCCGCGGGACTAGCGGGAGTAATGTATACAATGAGCAGTTCTTC. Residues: CASSRGTSGSNVYNEQFF. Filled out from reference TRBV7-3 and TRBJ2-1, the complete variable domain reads GAGVSQTPSNKVTEKGKYVELRCDPISGHTALYWYRQSLGQGPEFLIYFQGTGAADDSGLPNDRFFAVRPEGSVSTLKIQRTERGDSAVYLCASSRGTSGSNVYNEQFFGPGTRLTVL.

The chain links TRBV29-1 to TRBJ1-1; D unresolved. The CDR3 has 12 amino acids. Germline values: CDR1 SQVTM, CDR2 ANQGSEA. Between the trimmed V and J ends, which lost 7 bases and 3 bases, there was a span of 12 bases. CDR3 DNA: TGCAGCGCGGCGGGAGACTACACTGAAGCTTTCTTT. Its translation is CSAAGDYTEAFF.

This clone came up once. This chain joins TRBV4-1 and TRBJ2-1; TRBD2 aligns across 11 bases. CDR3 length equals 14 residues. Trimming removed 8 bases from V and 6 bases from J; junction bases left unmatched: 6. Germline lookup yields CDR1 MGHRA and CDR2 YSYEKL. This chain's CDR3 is CASEPGTSGNEQFF. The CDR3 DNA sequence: TGCGCCAGCGAACCCGGGACTAGCGGCAATGAGCAGTTCTTC.

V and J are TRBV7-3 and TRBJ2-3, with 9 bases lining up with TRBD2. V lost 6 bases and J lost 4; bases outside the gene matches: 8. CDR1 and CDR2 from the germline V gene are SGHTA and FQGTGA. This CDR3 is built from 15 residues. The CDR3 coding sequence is TGTGCCAGCAGTTCAGGGACTAGCAAAGCAGATACGCAGTATTTT. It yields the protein CASSSGTSKADTQYF.

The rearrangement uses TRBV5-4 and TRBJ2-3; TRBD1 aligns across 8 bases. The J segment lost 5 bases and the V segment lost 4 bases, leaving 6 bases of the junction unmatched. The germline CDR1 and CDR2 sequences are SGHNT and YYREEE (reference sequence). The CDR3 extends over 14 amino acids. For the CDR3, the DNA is TGTGCCAGCAGCGCTGGACAGGGAATAGATACGCAGTATTTT. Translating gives CASSAGQGIDTQYF.

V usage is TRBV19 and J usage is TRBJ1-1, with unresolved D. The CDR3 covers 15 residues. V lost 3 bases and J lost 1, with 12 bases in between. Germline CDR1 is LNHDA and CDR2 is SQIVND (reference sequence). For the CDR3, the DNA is TGTGCCAGTAGTATCGCAGAGGTGGGGAACACTGAAGCTTTCTTT. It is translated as CASSIAEVGNTEAFF.

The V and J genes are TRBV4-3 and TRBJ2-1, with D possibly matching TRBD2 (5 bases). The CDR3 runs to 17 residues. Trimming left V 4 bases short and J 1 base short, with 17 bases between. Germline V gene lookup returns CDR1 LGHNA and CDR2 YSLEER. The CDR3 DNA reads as TGCGCCAGCAGCCCCGGGATTTCCGCCCGATCCTACAATGAGCAGTTCTTC. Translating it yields CASSPGISARSYNEQFF.